Listed below are T cell receptor beta chains from one sample, sequenced in a study of Ad26.COV2.S vaccination and SARS-CoV-2 variants. Assay used: immunoSEQ multiplex PCR; TCRdb lists only in-frame clones, some missing. This sample has some 480,000 clones, with around nine tenths found just once. The sample here was peripheral blood, taken in a trial of Ad26.COV2.S vaccine versus placebo. The receptors derive from a person between 18 and 60 years old who received the Ad26.COV2.S COVID-19 vaccine or a placebo. Both conserved end residues are part of each CDR3. A D gene is named only where the DNA matches it firmly. The size of a clone is reported for some rows only, either as once, few or many, or as a class for expanded clones.

size	length	J	V	D	CDR3	DNA
-	14	TRBJ2-2	TRBV9	-	CASSQGGITGELFF	TGTGCCAGCAGCCAAGGGGGAATCACCGGGGAGCTGTTTTTT
-	15	TRBJ2-7	TRBV7-6	TRBD2	CASSGWAAGADEQYF	TGTGCCAGCAGCGGGTGGGCAGCGGGAGCCGACGAGCAGTACTTC
-	17	TRBJ2-2	TRBV19	TRBD1	CASSIDLGTEYTGELFF	TGTGCCAGTAGTATAGATCTAGGGACAGAGTACACCGGGGAGCTGTTTTTT
-	12	TRBJ1-1	TRBV13	-	CASSFTPTEAFF	TGTGCCAGCAGCTTTACTCCCACTGAAGCTTTCTTT
-	11	TRBJ1-2	TRBV29-1	-	CSVEDRAGYTF	TGCAGCGTTGAAGATCGGGCCGGCTACACCTTC
-	14	TRBJ1-5	TRBV6-1	-	CASSEALENQPQHF	TGTGCCAGCAGTGAAGCGCTAGAGAATCAGCCCCAGCATTTT
-	12	TRBJ1-6	TRBV18	TRBD1	CASSPGQGGLHF	TGTGCCAGCTCACCGGGACAGGGTGGCCTCCACTTT
-	11	TRBJ1-1	TRBV28	-	CASRGYTEAFF	TGTGCCAGCAGGGGGTACACTGAAGCTTTCTTT
-	16	TRBJ2-1	TRBV7-9	-	CASSLLGGRHYNEQFF	TGTGCCAGCAGCTTACTTGGGGGGAGGCATTACAATGAGCAGTTCTTC
-	16	TRBJ2-2	TRBV7-8	-	CASSPASRGNTGELFF	TGTGCCAGCAGCCCCGCCTCCCGGGGTAACACCGGGGAGCTGTTTTTT
once	15	TRBJ1-2	TRBV5-4	-	CASSSALDRTHGYTF	TGTGCCAGCAGCTCCGCTCTCGACAGGACGCATGGCTACACCTTC
-	14	TRBJ2-3	TRBV7-2	-	CASSFGVGTDTQYF	TGTGCCAGCAGCTTCGGGGTGGGCACAGATACGCAGTATTTT
-	19	TRBJ2-5	TRBV7-8	TRBD2	CASSLHLRGALGVQETQYF	TGTGCCAGCAGCTTACATTTGCGGGGGGCTTTAGGGGTCCAAGAGACCCAGTACTTC
-	13	TRBJ2-3	TRBV27	-	CASSFASTDTQYF	TGTGCCAGCAGTTTCGCCTCCACAGATACGCAGTATTTT
-	19	TRBJ2-7	TRBV7-9	-	CASSLTGRPGAGVSYEQYF	TGTGCCAGCAGCTTAACCGGCCGCCCGGGGGCGGGAGTATCCTACGAGCAGTACTTC
few	16	TRBJ1-2	TRBV7-3	TRBD1	CASSPQPGQYNYGYTF	TGTGCCAGCAGCCCCCAGCCGGGACAGTATAACTATGGCTACACCTTC
once	17	TRBJ1-3	TRBV13	-	CASSSLLGTTSGNTIYF	TGTGCCAGCAGCTCGTTACTGGGTACCACCTCTGGAAACACCATATATTTT
-	11	TRBJ2-7	TRBV29-1	-	CSVAVANEQYF	TGCAGCGTTGCGGTTGCGAACGAGCAGTACTTC
-	13	TRBJ1-3	TRBV30	-	CAWSPHPGNTIYF	TGTGCCTGGAGTCCTCATCCAGGAAACACCATATATTTT
-	15	TRBJ1-5	TRBV12-1	-	CASIGRGYSNQPQHF	TGTGCCAGCATCGGCCGGGGTTATAGCAATCAGCCCCAGCATTTT
-	12	TRBJ2-7	TRBV6-5	-	CASRPRRGEQYF	TGTGCCAGCAGGCCGAGGAGGGGAGAGCAGTACTTC
-	16	TRBJ2-1	TRBV2	TRBD2	CASSEPGLAGSNEQFF	TGTGCCAGCAGTGAGCCGGGACTAGCGGGTAGTAATGAGCAGTTCTTC
-	14	TRBJ1-6	TRBV9	-	CASSVAAVNSPLHF	TGTGCCAGCAGCGTAGCGGCGGTAAATTCACCCCTCCACTTT
-	15	TRBJ2-3	TRBV18	-	CASSRPSASTDTQYF	TGTGCCAGCTCACGACCGAGTGCTAGCACAGATACGCAGTATTTT
once	14	TRBJ2-7	TRBV24-1	TRBD1	CATSRGQGSYEQYF	TGTGCCACCTCGAGGGGACAGGGCTCCTACGAGCAGTACTTC
-	12	TRBJ1-1	TRBV6-6	-	CASIRSEGQAFF	TGTGCCAGCATAAGGTCAGAGGGTCAAGCTTTCTTT
few	13	TRBJ1-1	TRBV30	-	CAWSLGMNTEAFF	TGTGCCTGGAGTTTGGGGATGAACACTGAAGCTTTCTTT
-	17	TRBJ1-3	TRBV4-2	-	CASSQETGSVSGNTIYF	TGTGCCAGCAGCCAAGAGACAGGATCGGTCTCTGGAAACACCATATATTTT
once	14	TRBJ1-2	TRBV7-9	-	CASSLARENYGYTF	TGTGCCAGCAGCTTAGCGAGGGAGAACTATGGCTACACCTTC
-	16	TRBJ2-2	TRBV27	TRBD1	CASSIQTGLGYGELFF	TGTGCCAGCAGTATCCAGACAGGGTTAGGCTACGGGGAGCTGTTTTTT
once	14	TRBJ1-2	TRBV6-5	TRBD1	CASRTGQGIYGYTF	TGTGCCAGCAGAACCGGACAGGGAATCTATGGCTACACCTTC
-	13	TRBJ1-4	TRBV10-3	TRBD1	CATNRGRNEKLFF	TGTGCCACCAACAGGGGCCGAAATGAAAAACTGTTTTTT
-	15	TRBJ1-3	TRBV28	-	CASSLVPSSGNTIYF	TGTGCCAGCAGTTTAGTCCCAAGCTCTGGAAACACCATATATTTT
-	14	TRBJ1-1	TRBV5-1	-	CASGLTGMNTEAFF	TGCGCCAGCGGCCTGACGGGGATGAACACTGAAGCTTTCTTT
-	15	TRBJ1-1	TRBV9	-	CASSVSPSGGLEAFF	TGTGCCAGCAGCGTATCTCCTAGCGGGGGGCTGGAAGCTTTCTTT
-	18	TRBJ2-3	TRBV4-3	TRBD2	CASSHGASGRATEDTQYF	TGCGCCAGCAGCCATGGAGCTAGCGGGAGGGCAACGGAAGATACGCAGTATTTT
-	13	TRBJ2-6	TRBV29-1	-	CSVQVSGANVLTF	TGCAGCGTCCAGGTCTCTGGGGCCAACGTCCTGACTTTC
-	14	TRBJ2-7	TRBV11-2	TRBD1	CASSFRTGPYEQYF	TGTGCCAGCAGCTTCCGGACAGGCCCCTACGAGCAGTACTTC
-	14	TRBJ2-5	TRBV5-8	TRBD2	CASSQTSGQETQYF	TGTGCCAGCAGCCAGACTAGCGGACAAGAGACCCAGTACTTC
-	12	TRBJ2-7	TRBV30	-	CAWSRTTYEQYF	TGTGCCTGGTCCCGGACCACCTACGAGCAGTACTTC
once	15	TRBJ1-4	TRBV14	TRBD1	CASSRRTGGDEKLFF	TGTGCCAGCAGCCGTCGGACAGGGGGCGATGAAAAACTGTTTTTT
-	14	TRBJ2-3	TRBV7-9	TRBD2	CASSLRLAGDTQYF	TGTGCCAGCAGCTTGCGTCTAGCGGGAGATACGCAGTATTTT
-	12	TRBJ1-1	TRBV5-4	-	CASSFVNTEAFF	TGTGCCAGCAGCTTTGTAAACACTGAAGCTTTCTTT
-	15	TRBJ1-1	TRBV7-9	-	CASSLAGAMNTEAFF	TGTGCCAGCAGCTTAGCGGGAGCCATGAACACTGAAGCTTTCTTT
-	11	TRBJ1-6	TRBV6-2/TRBV6-3	-	CASSDNSPLHF	TGTGCCAGCAGCGATAATTCACCCCTCCACTTT
-	11	TRBJ2-5	TRBV6-5	-	CASKLVETQYF	TGTGCCAGCAAGCTGGTGGAGACCCAGTACTTC
-	10	TRBJ1-2	TRBV28	-	CASRSVGYTF	TGTGCCAGCAGATCCGTTGGCTACACCTTC
-	13	TRBJ2-5	TRBV12-3/TRBV12-4	-	CASSFVAAGTQYF	TGTGCCAGCAGTTTCGTAGCAGCAGGGACCCAGTACTTC
-	15	TRBJ2-6	TRBV28	-	CASSTRRSGANVLTF	TGTGCCAGCAGCACTAGGCGCTCTGGGGCCAACGTCCTGACTTTC
-	15	TRBJ2-3	TRBV6-5	-	CASVFRERGTDTQYF	TGTGCCAGCGTGTTTCGGGAGCGGGGCACAGATACGCAGTATTTT